Following are 15 T cell receptor beta chains from one sample sequenced in a study of shared clonotypes between healthy human individuals. Generated by immunoSEQ multiplex PCR, the TCRdb table keeps only in-frame clones and is missing some. This table has millions of clones, 85% to 95% appearing once. Only CD45RO-negative cells positively selected for CCR7 counted as naive CD8 cells, so terminally differentiated effector memory CD45RA+ cells were excluded. Material for sequencing was naive CD8+ T cells from PBMCs. The receptors shown here come from a man younger than 35 in good health. Some clones in this sample may be carry-over from other donors' samples.

This sequence joins TRBV7-9 and TRBJ2-2; 10 bases are shared with TRBD2. V was pared by 5 bases and J by 2 bases, with 5 bases of the junction left unmatched. The CDR3 totals 16 residues. In germline, CDR1 is SEHNR, CDR2 FQNEAQ (reference sequence). The CDR3 DNA is TGTGCCAGCAGCGTAAGCGGGAGGGCTAACACCGGGGAGCTGTTTTTT. Translation gives CASSVSGRANTGELFF.

The chain joins TRBV5-6 to TRBJ2-5, with 7 bases lining up with TRBD1. V shed 4 bases, J shed 7 bases, and the junction held 19 bases outside the gene matches. The CDR3 spans 17 residues. Per germline, CDR1 SGHDT and CDR2 YYEEEE. In nucleotides, the CDR3 is TGTGCCAGCAGCACACCGCACAGGGGCAGTAGTGAGTGGACCCAGTACTTC. The encoded protein is CASSTPHRGSSEWTQYF.

This chain joins TRBV14 and TRBJ2-7; no definite D call. CDR1 and CDR2 from the germline V gene are SGHDN and FVKESK. Trimming cost V 5 bases and J 1 base, with 9 bases left between them. The CDR3 length is 13 residues. The CDR3 DNA reads TGTGCCAGCAGCTGGGCGGAATCCTACGAGCAGTACTTC. Encoded protein: CASSWAESYEQYF.

The chain joins TRBV11-2 to TRBJ2-1; TRBD1 matches at 8 bases. The V and J ends lost 5 bases and 7 bases, in that order; junction bases with no gene match: 10. CDR1 and CDR2 from the germline V gene are SGHAT and FQNNGV. CDR3 length: 15 amino acids. The CDR3 nucleotides read TGTGCCAGCAGCATCCTCAGGGGGCCGGGAAATGAGCAGTTCTTC. Protein sequence: CASSILRGPGNEQFF.

This clone came up a few times. V is TRBV9 and J is TRBJ1-3; D remains ambiguous. V was shortened by 4 bases and J by 7 bases, with 9 bases between the two germline ends. CDR1 and CDR2 from the germline V gene are SGDLS and YYNGEE. The CDR3 is made up of 12 amino acids. The DNA for the CDR3 is TGTGCCAGCAGCCCGAGTGCTAACACCATATATTTT. Translation: CASSPSANTIYF.

CDR3 sequence reads: CASSLGYKDRRPYGYTF. DNA of the CDR3: TGTGCCAGCAGTTTGGGATACAAGGACAGGCGGCCGTATGGCTACACCTTC. The V call is TRBV27, the J call TRBJ1-2; TRBD1 matches 7 bases. Losses at the gene ends were 3 bases for V and 5 bases for J; bases not matched to a gene: 15. The CDR3 covers 17 residues. Germline-derived CDR1 and CDR2 are MNHEY and SMNVEV (reference sequence).

J is TRBJ2-3 and V is TRBV13, with TRBD1 matching 8 bases. The germline V gene encodes CDR1 PRHDT and CDR2 FYEKMQ (reference sequence). The CDR3 covers 17 residues. The junction had 7 bases not matched to a gene; V was cut back by 2 bases and J by 0 bases. The CDR3 DNA sequence: TGTGCCAGCAGCTTAACAGGGGGAGGCATGAGCACAGATACGCAGTATTTT. This gives the protein CASSLTGGGMSTDTQYF.

The chain joins TRBV28 to TRBJ1-5; weak D call: TRBD1 (5 bases). This CDR3 comprises 19 residues. Per germline, CDR1 MDHEN and CDR2 SYDVKM. V lost 5 bases and J lost 1, with 24 bases in between. The CDR3 DNA is TGTGCCAGCAGTCCAATGAGGTCGGGGCCCCCAGAGAGCAATCAGCCCCAGCATTTT. As protein: CASSPMRSGPPESNQPQHF.

To note about this clone: Other DNA sequences in the same sample also yield this CDR3. This chain uses TRBV30 with TRBJ2-7, with D unresolved. This CDR3 contains 11 residues. CDR1 GTSNPN and CDR2 SVGIG come from the germline V gene (reference sequence). V gave up 3 bases and J gave up 3 bases, with 6 bases separating them. The CDR3 reads CAWRDGYEQYF. The CDR3, as DNA: TGTGCCTGGAGGGACGGCTACGAGCAGTACTTC.

J is TRBJ2-2 and V is TRBV5-6, with 14 bases aligning to TRBD2. This CDR3 has 16 residues. Germline values: CDR1 SGHDT, CDR2 YYEEEE. The J segment lost 7 bases and the V segment lost 0 bases, leaving 2 bases of the junction unmatched. The CDR3 sequence is CASSLGLAGGRGELFF. The CDR3, as DNA: TGTGCCAGCAGCTTGGGACTAGCGGGAGGGCGCGGGGAGCTGTTTTTT.

The chain links TRBV9 to TRBJ1-1, with D possibly matching TRBD1 (6 bases). The CDR3 has 15 residues. Germline CDR1 reads SGDLS; CDR2 reads YYNGEE. Trimming removed 5 bases from V and 3 bases from J, with 17 bases in between. CDR3 sequence reads: CASSSKTGPHTEAFF. The DNA of the CDR3 is TGTGCCAGCAGTTCGAAGACAGGTCCTCACACTGAAGCTTTCTTT.

The rearrangement links TRBV5-1 to TRBJ2-7; 9 bases fit TRBD1. Losses at the gene ends were 2 bases for V and 5 bases for J; bases not matched to a gene: 5. Per germline, CDR1 SGHRS and CDR2 YFSETQ. This CDR3 region has 14 residues. CDR3 sequence reads: CASSLRTGVDEQYF. The CDR3 nucleotides read TGCGCCAGCAGCTTAAGGACAGGGGTCGACGAGCAGTACTTC. The full variable domain, in which reference TRBV5-1 and TRBJ2-7 provide the parts outside the CDR3, is KAGVTQTPRYLIKTRGQQVTLSCSPISGHRSVSWYQQTPGQGLQFLFEYFSETQRNKGNFPGRFSGRQFSNSRSEMNVSTLELGDSALYLCASSLRTGVDEQYFGPGTRLTVT.

The chain employs TRBV2 and TRBJ1-6, with D uncertain. Germline CDR1 SNHLY, CDR2 FYNNEI. The CDR3 loop spans 14 amino acids. Trimming left V 11 bases short and J 7 bases short, with 18 bases between. The CDR3 nucleotides read TGTGCCGCAAGACGTGAGAGGGAGAATTCACCCCTCCACTTT. Its protein product is CAARRERENSPLHF.

V and J are TRBV29-1 and TRBJ1-2; D not certain. Germline values: CDR1 SQVTM, CDR2 ANQGSEA. V lost 6 bases and J 0 bases, leaving 11 bases between the germline ends. The CDR3 contains 13 residues. The CDR3 nucleotides read TGCAGCGTGGCGGCCCCCTCTAACTATGGCTACACCTTC. Protein sequence: CSVAAPSNYGYTF.

The V gene is TRBV5-8, the J gene TRBJ2-1; D might be TRBD2 (5 bases). The CDR3 sequence is 13 residues long. V was clipped by 7 bases and J by 6 bases, with 14 bases between them. CDR1 SGHTS and CDR2 YDEGEE come from the germline V gene. The CDR3 reads CASSGSSSNEQFF. As DNA, the CDR3 is TGTGCCAGCTCCGGTTCTAGCTCCAATGAGCAGTTCTTC.